The following is a TCR beta chain sequence with its context. Its antigen remains unknown. Using immunoSEQ multiplex PCR, the repertoire was profiled, and TCRdb retains in-frame clones only, with some absent. The sample has about 89,000 clones; around 93% are singletons. The data belong to a study of graft-versus-host responses after intestinal transplantation. V was clipped by 4 bases and J by 8 bases; unmatched bases: 20. CDR1 and CDR2 (germline): SGHDT, YYEEEE. This CDR3 contains 19 residues. The clonotype comes from a human donor who was the organ donor for an intestinal transplant. Source: unstimulated CD4+ T cells sorted from spleen or lymph node cells, taken before transplant. The J gene is TRBJ2-2, the V gene TRBV5-6, with 10 bases lining up with TRBD1. This CDR3 reads CASSPKVTPGQGVAGELFF. The CDR3 nucleotides are TGTGCCAGCAGCCCAAAAGTGACCCCCGGACAGGGGGTTGCAGGGGAGCTGTTTTTT.